Each of the 10 T cell receptor beta chains below was sequenced from the same sample in a study of CD8 T cells in ankylosing spondylitis. TCRdb ran MiXCR on the 5' RACE reads and lists one entry per CDR3 protein. The sample holds about 240,000 distinct CDR3 sequences, 8% to 9.5% seen once. Sequenced input: blood, either unsorted or a sorted T cell fraction (not recorded which). The receptors stem from a male donor with ankylosing spondylitis or in good health (not recorded which).

This clonotype showed up many times. The chain recombines TRBV7-9 with TRBJ1-4; D might be TRBD1 (5 bases). The V gene's germline CDR1 is SEHNR and CDR2 FQNEAQ (reference sequence). The CDR3 runs 17 residues. The germline V and J ends were trimmed by 5 bases and 4 bases, with 20 bases remaining between them. The CDR3 spells CASSPPIRGVHNEKLFF. Written as DNA, the CDR3 is TGTGCCAGCAGCCCCCCGATTCGGGGGGTCCATAATGAAAAACTGTTTTTT.

This sequence joins TRBV27 and TRBJ1-2; tentative D call: TRBD1 (5 bases). This CDR3 region has 12 residues. The V gene's germline CDR1 is MNHEY and CDR2 SMNVEV (reference sequence). The germline V and J ends were trimmed by 2 bases and 9 bases, with 10 bases remaining between them. The CDR3 bases are TGTGCCAGCAGTTTAGCGGGGGGTAGCTACACCTTC. Protein: CASSLAGGSYTF.

This clonotype occurred many times. The CDR3 coding sequence is TGTGCCATCAGTGAGTCGGCTTTGGGGGACAGAGGGGACTATGGCTACACCTTC. Amino acid sequence: CAISESALGDRGDYGYTF. The rearrangement links TRBV10-3 to TRBJ1-2; 7 nucleotides align to TRBD1. V shed 0 bases, J shed 3 bases, and the junction held 13 bases outside the gene matches. Germline V CDR1 and CDR2: ENHRY, SYGVKD. The CDR3 is 18 amino acids.

This clonotype has just a few counts. A read error may produce the germline difference seen at one junction end. The CDR3, as DNA: TGCTGTGCTAGAGTTCAGGGGGCCGCGATTGGCACCGGGGAGCTGTTTTTT. It encodes CCARVQGAAIGTGELFF. The chain uses TRBV20-1 and TRBJ2-2; 8 bases map to TRBD1. The germline CDR1 and CDR2 sequences are DFQATT and SNEGSKA (reference sequence). CDR3 size: 17 residues.

A remark on this clonotype: This may stem from a read error, because a much larger clone lies one nucleotide away. J is TRBJ1-2 and V is TRBV5-1, with TRBD1 matching over 9 bases. Germline CDR1 and CDR2: SGHRS and YFSETQ. The CDR3 is made up of 13 amino acids. V dropped 4 bases and J dropped 4; count of bases not matched to a gene: 2. The DNA for the CDR3 is TGCGCCAGCAGCGCGGGACAGGGCTATGGCTACACCTTC. Translation: CASSAGQGYGYTF.

This clonotype showed up many times. This chain links TRBV10-2 with TRBJ2-5, with TRBD2 identical over 9 bases. V shed 0 bases and J 5 bases; nucleotides not matched to a gene: 1. The CDR3 extends over 14 amino acids. The germline V gene has CDR1 WSHSY and CDR2 SAAADI. CDR3 bases: TGCGCCAGCAGTGAGTCCGGACTAGCGGAGACCCAGTACTTC. It yields the protein CASSESGLAETQYF.

At least ten counts were recorded for this clonotype. The gene calls are TRBV5-1 and TRBJ1-5, with TRBD1 as a possible D gene (5 bases). V dropped 4 bases and J dropped 5 bases, with 13 bases sitting between them. Germline V CDR1 and CDR2: SGHRS, YFSETQ. CDR3 length: 14 amino acids. The DNA of the CDR3 is TGCGCCAGCAGCCTGGGACCGACCGATCAGCCCCAGCATTTT. Protein sequence: CASSLGPTDQPQHF.

This chain connects TRBV20-1 to TRBJ2-3; TRBD2 matches 15 bases. Germline V gives CDR1 DFQATT, CDR2 SNEGSKA (reference sequence). This CDR3 has 20 amino acids. Losses at the gene ends were 2 bases for V and 0 bases for J; bases not matched to a gene: 12. CDR3 nucleotides: TGCAGTGCTAGACCCTCAGGACTAGCGGGAGGGGGGTCTAGCACAGATACGCAGTATTTT. Encoded protein: CSARPSGLAGGGSSTDTQYF.

This clonotype has ten or more counts. V is TRBV27 and J is TRBJ1-2, with TRBD1 identical over 7 bases. The CDR3 covers 14 residues. Unmatched junction bases numbered 11, after V lost 5 bases and J lost 8 bases. The germline gives CDR1 MNHEY, CDR2 SMNVEV (reference sequence). The CDR3 region has the DNA TGTGCCAGCAGTCTCCGACAGGGTGGGGGAGGCTACACCTTC. Encoded protein: CASSLRQGGGGYTF.

This clonotype was observed many times. CDR3: CASKGLLPYEQYF. In nucleotides, the CDR3 is TGTGCCAGTAAGGGGCTGCTTCCATACGAGCAGTACTTC. The chain joins TRBV19 to TRBJ2-7, with D possibly TRBD1 on 5 matching bases. CDR3 size: 13 residues. V lost 7 bases, J lost 4 bases, and 14 bases lay in between. CDR1 LNHDA and CDR2 SQIVND come from the germline V gene (reference sequence).